This entry concerns a single TCR beta chain. This clonotype was seen ten or more times. It has no known antigen specificity. Base qualities are not provided; no much larger clone lies one nucleotide away. The TCR beta CDR3 regions were amplified from RNA transcripts. The TCR CDR3 was subjected to a first round of RT-PCR using the HTBI primer set and the Qiagen OneStep RT-PCR kit. Libraries were constructed in a second round of multiplex PCR, after which size selection and purification were performed. Sequencing of the libraries was done on an Illumina HiSeq2000 using paired-end 100 bp reads. In the authors' own workflow: SOAPnuke was used to process the raw data, with reads discarded if the reads contained adapters or uncalled bases, had a mean Phred below 15, or lacked an exact constant-primer or identifier match. High-quality paired reads were merged using COPE v1.2.5, and each unique nucleotide sequence was defined as a clonotype. Clonotypes were aligned to IMGT TRBV, TRBD and TRBJ reference segments using MiTCR v1.1. The analysis included only V-J combinations with a frequency above 0.0001, which together covered approximately 99% of the repertoires. A TCS score was defined as the ratio between F50 (clonal expansion) and ExV (chaos), using BLOSUM62-based TCRdist between CDR3 peptides within each V-J. Welch's t-statistics and random forest reduced some 510 V-J features to 13, which were used in a naive Bayes classifier (R e1071). TCRdb reprocessing: public reads trimmed at Q25 with fastp, clones called with MiXCR, in-frame beta chains kept. Every distinct CDR3 protein forms one entry, paired with its most common genes and DNA. The V and J calls here are based on TCRdb, not the publication. This sample is represented by hundreds of thousands of distinct CDR3 sequences; approximately 15% of them were singletons. Of the sample, around 13% falls within the top ten clones.

The germline V gene provides CDR1 SGDLS and CDR2 YYNGEE. Between the V and J ends, shortened by 4 bases and 5 bases respectively, the junction contains 13 bases. The CDR3 spans 14 residues, from the cysteine through the phenylalanine. Only the CDR3 part of the read is kept: 42 bases, read in frame from the first base. This record belongs to a study of T cells in Graves' hyperthyroidism and ophthalmopathy (dated by TCRdb to between 2019 and 2020). In terms of the full investigation: Peripheral blood was sampled at the time of initial diagnosis, prior to any treatment. After sampling, hyperthyroidism patients received methimazole starting at 30 mg daily, and ophthalmopathy patients received high-dose intravenous methylprednisolone. According to the paper, TCR Vbeta CDR3 sequencing was carried out on approximately 140 peripheral blood samples, which came from 40 to 45 ophthalmopathy, about 75 hyperthyroidism and roughly 17 progressor patients. Prospective prediction of ophthalmopathy was tested in an independent validation cohort consisting of about 20 hyperthyroidism patients and around 17 patients who later progressed to ophthalmopathy. The roughly 91 discovery patients were randomly divided into training and test sets at a 7:3 ratio. Thyroid tissue and blood T-cell repertoires from about six Graves' hyperthyroidism patients were also compared in the study. TCR V-J signatures able to tell the groups apart were searched for in a discovery cohort of 90 to 100 patients, of whom around 43 had Graves' ophthalmopathy and some 60 had stable Graves' hyperthyroidism.

Study-level results and caveats: Most expanded thyroid clonotypes (frequency above 0.001) were also detected in blood, suggesting blood repertoires may reflect thyroid immune responses. In validation, the model predicted progression to ophthalmopathy a median of roughly 6.2 months before onset, with approximately 68% sensitivity and 72.22% specificity. Sample size was not statistically predetermined, and investigators were not blinded to group allocation. A 13 V-J signature model separated ophthalmopathy from stable hyperthyroidism, with over 85% sensitivity and 81% to 82% specificity in cross-validation and 80%/75% in testing.

In the ophthalmopathy patients, disease was moderately to severely active, with a Clinical Activity Score of 3 or more, a NOSPECS grade of 4 or more, and a duration of less than 3 months. Any patient with an uncontrolled infection, another autoimmune disease, pregnancy or lactation was excluded. Diagnoses were established on the basis of clinical symptoms, serum thyroxine and TRAb, thyroid ultrasound, and orbital computed tomography. Ficoll-Paque density gradient centrifugation was used to isolate PBMCs from approximately 10 ml of fresh peripheral blood. Trizol reagent was used to extract total RNA, and RNA quality was then checked on an Agilent 2100 Bioanalyzer.

The sequence was obtained from a woman aged 45 to 65 with Graves' ophthalmopathy. This chain joins TRBV9 to TRBJ2-1; the D segment may tentatively be TRBD1 or TRBD2, each giving 5 matched bases. The sequencing sample was made of blood. At the DNA level, the sequence is TGTGCCAGCAGCCCATCGGTGGGACACAATGAGCAGTTCTTC. This codes for CASSPSVGHNEQFF.